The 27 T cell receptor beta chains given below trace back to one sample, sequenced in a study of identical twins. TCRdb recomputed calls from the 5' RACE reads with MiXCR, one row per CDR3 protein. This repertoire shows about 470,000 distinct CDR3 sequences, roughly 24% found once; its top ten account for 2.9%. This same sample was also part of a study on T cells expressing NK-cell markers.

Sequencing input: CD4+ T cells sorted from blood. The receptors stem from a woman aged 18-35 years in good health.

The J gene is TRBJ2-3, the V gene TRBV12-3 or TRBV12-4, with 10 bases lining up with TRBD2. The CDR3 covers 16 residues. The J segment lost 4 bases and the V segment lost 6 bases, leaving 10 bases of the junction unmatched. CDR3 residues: CASSYSGSGGADTQYF. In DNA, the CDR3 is TGTGCCAGCAGCTACAGCGGGAGCGGGGGGGCAGATACGCAGTATTTT.

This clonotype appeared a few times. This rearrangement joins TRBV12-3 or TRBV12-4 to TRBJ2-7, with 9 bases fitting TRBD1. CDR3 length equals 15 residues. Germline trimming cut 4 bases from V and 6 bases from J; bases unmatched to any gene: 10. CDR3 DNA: TGTGCCAGCAGTTCACCTGGACAGGGGCGCTTCGAGCAGTACTTC. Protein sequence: CASSSPGQGRFEQYF.

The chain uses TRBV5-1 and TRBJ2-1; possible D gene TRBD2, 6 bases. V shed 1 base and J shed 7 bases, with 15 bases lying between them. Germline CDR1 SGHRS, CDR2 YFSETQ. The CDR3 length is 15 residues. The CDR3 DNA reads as TGCGCCAGCAGCTTGCTTATGACTAGTTATAATGAGCAGTTCTTC. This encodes CASSLLMTSYNEQFF.

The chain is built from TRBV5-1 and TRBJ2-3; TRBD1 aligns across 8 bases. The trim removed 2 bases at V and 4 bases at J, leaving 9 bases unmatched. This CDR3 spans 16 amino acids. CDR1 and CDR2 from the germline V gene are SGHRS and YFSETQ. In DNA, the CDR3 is TGCGCCAGCAGCTTCACGCAGGGGGCGCGCGCAGATACGCAGTATTTT. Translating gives CASSFTQGARADTQYF.

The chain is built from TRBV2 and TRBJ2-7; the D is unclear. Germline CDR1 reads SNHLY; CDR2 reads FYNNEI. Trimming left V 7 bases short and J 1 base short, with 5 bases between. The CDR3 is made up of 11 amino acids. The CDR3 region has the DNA TGTGCCAGCACAATTTCCTACGAGCAGTACTTC. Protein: CASTISYEQYF.

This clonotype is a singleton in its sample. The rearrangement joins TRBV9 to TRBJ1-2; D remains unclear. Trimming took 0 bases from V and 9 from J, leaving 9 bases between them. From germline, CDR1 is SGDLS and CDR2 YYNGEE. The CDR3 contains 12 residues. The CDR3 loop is CASSVANGRYTF. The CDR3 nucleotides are TGTGCCAGCAGCGTAGCTAACGGTCGCTACACCTTC.

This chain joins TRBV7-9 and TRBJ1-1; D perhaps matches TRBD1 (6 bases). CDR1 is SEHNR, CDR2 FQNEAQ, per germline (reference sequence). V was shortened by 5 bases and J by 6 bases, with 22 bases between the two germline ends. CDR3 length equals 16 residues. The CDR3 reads CASSPSTGARNAEAFF. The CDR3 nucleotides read TGTGCCAGCAGCCCTTCGACAGGAGCCCGAAATGCTGAAGCTTTCTTT.

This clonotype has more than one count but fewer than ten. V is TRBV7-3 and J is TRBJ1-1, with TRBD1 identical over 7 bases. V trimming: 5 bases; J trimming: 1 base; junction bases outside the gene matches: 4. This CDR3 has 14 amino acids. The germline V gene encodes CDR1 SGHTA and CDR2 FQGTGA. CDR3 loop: CASSIRQGNTEAFF. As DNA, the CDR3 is TGTGCCAGCAGCATACGACAGGGGAACACTGAAGCTTTCTTT.

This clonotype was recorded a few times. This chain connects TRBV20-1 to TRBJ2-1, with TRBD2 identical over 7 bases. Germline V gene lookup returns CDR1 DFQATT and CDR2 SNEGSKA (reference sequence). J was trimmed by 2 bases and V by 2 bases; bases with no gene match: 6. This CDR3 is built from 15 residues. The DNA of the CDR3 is TGCAGTGCTAGAAGCGGGGAGAACCCCTACAATGAGCAGTTCTTC. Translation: CSARSGENPYNEQFF.

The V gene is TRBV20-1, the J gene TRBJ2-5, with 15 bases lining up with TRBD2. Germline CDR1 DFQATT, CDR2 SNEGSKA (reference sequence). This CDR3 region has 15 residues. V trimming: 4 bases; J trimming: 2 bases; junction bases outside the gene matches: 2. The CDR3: CSATGTSGGQETQYF. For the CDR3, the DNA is TGCAGTGCTACGGGGACTAGCGGGGGGCAAGAGACCCAGTACTTC.

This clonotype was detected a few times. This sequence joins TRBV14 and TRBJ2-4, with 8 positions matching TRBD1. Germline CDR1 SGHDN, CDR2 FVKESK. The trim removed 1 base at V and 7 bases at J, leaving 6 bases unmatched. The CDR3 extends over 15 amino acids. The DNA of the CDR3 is TGTGCCAGCAGCCAAGTAGCAGGGGGCAGGAACATTCAGTACTTC. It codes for CASSQVAGGRNIQYF.

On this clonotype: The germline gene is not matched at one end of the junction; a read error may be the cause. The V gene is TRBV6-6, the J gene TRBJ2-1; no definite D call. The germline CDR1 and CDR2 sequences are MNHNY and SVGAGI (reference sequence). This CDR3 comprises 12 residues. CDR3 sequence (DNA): TGTGCCAGCCGTGACCCCTATAATGAGCAGTTCTTC. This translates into CASRDPYNEQFF.

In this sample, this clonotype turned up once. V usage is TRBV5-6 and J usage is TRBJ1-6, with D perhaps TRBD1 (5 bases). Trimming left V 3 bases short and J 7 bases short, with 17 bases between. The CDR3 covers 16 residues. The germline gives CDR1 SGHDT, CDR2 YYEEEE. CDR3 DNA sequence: TGTGCCAGCAGCTGGGGGGGGACGGACATCAATTCACCCCTCCACTTT. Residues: CASSWGGTDINSPLHF.

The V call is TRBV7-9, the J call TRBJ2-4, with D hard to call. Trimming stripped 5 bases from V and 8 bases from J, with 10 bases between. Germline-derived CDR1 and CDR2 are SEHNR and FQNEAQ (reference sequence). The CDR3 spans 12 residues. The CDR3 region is CASSPGGDIQYF. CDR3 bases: TGTGCCAGCAGCCCAGGTGGGGACATTCAGTACTTC.

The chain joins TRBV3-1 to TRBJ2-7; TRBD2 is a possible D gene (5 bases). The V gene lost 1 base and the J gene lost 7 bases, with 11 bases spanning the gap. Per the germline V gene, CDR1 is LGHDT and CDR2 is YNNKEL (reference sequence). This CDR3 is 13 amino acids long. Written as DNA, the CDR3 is TGTGCCAGCAGCCAAGGAAGCGGAACGGAGCAGTACTTC. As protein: CASSQGSGTEQYF.

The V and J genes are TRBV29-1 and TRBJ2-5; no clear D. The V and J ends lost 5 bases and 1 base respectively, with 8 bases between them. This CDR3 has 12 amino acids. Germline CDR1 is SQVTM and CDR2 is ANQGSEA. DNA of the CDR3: TGCAGCGTTATGAACCTCCAAGAGACCCAGTACTTC. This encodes CSVMNLQETQYF.

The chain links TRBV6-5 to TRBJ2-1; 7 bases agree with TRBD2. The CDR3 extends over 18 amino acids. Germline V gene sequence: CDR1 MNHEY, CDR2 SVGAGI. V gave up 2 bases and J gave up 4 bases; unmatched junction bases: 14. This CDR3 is CASSYRTRGPEGYNEQFF. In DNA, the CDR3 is TGTGCCAGCAGTTACCGGACTAGAGGGCCTGAGGGATACAATGAGCAGTTCTTC.

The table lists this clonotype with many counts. CDR3 nucleotide sequence: TGCAGTGCTAGTAATCCAGGCGGGGGTAATTCACCCCTCCACTTT. Its protein is CSASNPGGGNSPLHF. The chain couples TRBV20-1 to TRBJ1-6, with D possibly being TRBD1 (5 bases). V lost 3 bases to trimming and J lost 6 bases, with 15 bases between them. The CDR3 covers 15 residues. Germline CDR1 DFQATT, CDR2 SNEGSKA (reference sequence).

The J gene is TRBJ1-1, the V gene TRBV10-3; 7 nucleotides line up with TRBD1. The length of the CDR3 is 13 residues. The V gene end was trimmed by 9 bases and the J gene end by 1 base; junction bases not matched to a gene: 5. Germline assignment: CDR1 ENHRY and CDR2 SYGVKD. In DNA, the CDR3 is TGTGCCATAACGGGACAGCAGAACACTGAAGCTTTCTTT. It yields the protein CAITGQQNTEAFF.

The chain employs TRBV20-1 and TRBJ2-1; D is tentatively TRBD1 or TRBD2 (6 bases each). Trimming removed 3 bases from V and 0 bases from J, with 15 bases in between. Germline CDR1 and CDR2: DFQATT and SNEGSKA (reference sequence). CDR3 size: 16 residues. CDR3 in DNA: TGCAGTGCTAGGGCCTTGGGGGGCCCCTCCTACAATGAGCAGTTCTTC. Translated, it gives CSARALGGPSYNEQFF.

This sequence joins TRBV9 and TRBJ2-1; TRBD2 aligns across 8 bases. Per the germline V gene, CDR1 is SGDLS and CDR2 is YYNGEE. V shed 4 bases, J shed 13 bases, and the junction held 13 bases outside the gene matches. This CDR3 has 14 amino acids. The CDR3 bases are TGTGCCAGCAGCTCCCGAGACGGGAGGGCCATACAGTTCTTC. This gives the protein CASSSRDGRAIQFF.

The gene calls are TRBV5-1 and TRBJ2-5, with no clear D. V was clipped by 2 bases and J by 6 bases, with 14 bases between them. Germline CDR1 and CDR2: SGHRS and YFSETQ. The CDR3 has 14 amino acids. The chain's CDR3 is CASSLILGPKTQYF. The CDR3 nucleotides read TGCGCCAGCAGCTTAATCCTAGGGCCCAAGACCCAGTACTTC.

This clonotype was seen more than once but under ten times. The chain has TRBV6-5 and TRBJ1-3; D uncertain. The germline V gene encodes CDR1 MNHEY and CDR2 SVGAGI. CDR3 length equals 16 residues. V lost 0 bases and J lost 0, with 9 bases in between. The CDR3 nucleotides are TGTGCCAGCAGTTACTCGAGCGATAGCTCTGGAAACACCATATATTTT. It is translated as CASSYSSDSSGNTIYF.

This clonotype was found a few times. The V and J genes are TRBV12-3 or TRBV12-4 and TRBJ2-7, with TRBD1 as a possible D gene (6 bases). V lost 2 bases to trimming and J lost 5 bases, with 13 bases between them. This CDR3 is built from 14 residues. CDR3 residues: CASSLREQGDEQYF. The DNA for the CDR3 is TGTGCCAGCAGTTTAAGAGAACAGGGAGACGAGCAGTACTTC.

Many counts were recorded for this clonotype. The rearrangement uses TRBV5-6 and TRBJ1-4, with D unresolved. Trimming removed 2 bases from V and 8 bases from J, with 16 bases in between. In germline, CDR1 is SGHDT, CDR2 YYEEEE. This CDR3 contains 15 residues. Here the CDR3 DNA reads TGTGCCAGCAGCTTATTATCGGCCATGGCCGAAAAACTGTTTTTT. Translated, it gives CASSLLSAMAEKLFF.

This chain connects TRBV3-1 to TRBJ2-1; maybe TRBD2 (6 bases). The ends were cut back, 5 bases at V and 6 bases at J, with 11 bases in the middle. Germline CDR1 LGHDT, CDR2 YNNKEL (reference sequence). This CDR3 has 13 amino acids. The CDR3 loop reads CASSTRAGNEQFF. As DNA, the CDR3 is TGTGCCAGCAGCACACGAGCGGGCAATGAGCAGTTCTTC.

The CDR3 region is CATVPSGPYEQYF. The CDR3 DNA is TGTGCCACCGTCCCCAGCGGCCCCTACGAGCAGTACTTC. The chain has TRBV10-3 and TRBJ2-7; D perhaps matches TRBD2 (5 bases). From germline, CDR1 is ENHRY and CDR2 SYGVKD. The CDR3 is 13 amino acids. The V and J ends lost 10 bases and 2 bases respectively, with 15 bases between them.